This T cell receptor (beta chain) emerged from a study of cytomegalovirus exposure and HLA in healthy donors. This clone was detected once. Its cognate antigen is unknown. Researchers ran the PCR with 60 Vbeta and 13 Jbeta primers. Clones were read by immunoSEQ multiplex PCR, and TCRdb kept only the in-frame ones, dropping some. Found here are 170,000 or so clones, approximately 84% of them singletons; the top ten hold 0.35% to 0.4%. Notes on the study in general: Later on, an analysis found that several of the most significant clusters appeared to be linked to common viral pathogens, which included parvovirus B19. A later examination showed that TCR association rates differed by HLA locus, with DRB1 most and HLA-C fewest.

The V segment lost 5 bases and the J segment 6 bases; nucleotides outside the gene matches: 8. Germline CDR1 and CDR2: MNHEY and SMNVEV (reference sequence). This CDR3 has 15 residues. Sequences were obtained from PBMCs. This clonotype was obtained from a boy aged 2 to 9 in good health and CMV-seronegative. This chain links TRBV27 with TRBJ1-1; 11 bases are shared with TRBD1. CDR3 DNA sequence: TGTGCCAGCAGTGACGGGACAGGGGGAAGGGCTGAAGCTTTCTTT. It encodes CASSDGTGGRAEAFF.